The present entry profiles one T cell receptor (beta chain) with its context. The antigen is not known. This specimen belongs to a study of cytotoxic CD8 clonotypes in ibrutinib-treated CLL. Turning to the study itself: Patients attained 25 or so partial and 2 complete responses; at median approximately 64 months, around 14 remained remitted while about twelve progressed.

General study results and limits: Progressing and sustained-remission patients had different sampling times. An increase in clonality occurred at ibrutinib response, followed by a return toward baseline at progression.

The table came from immunoSEQ multiplex PCR; TCRdb's copy has only in-frame clones and leaves some out. Seen here are about 120,000 clones, approximately 85% observed once, and the top ten hold about 1.9%. V gave up 2 bases and J gave up 4 bases, with 21 bases separating them. The CDR3 sequence is 17 residues long. Germline values: CDR1 SGHRS, CDR2 YFSETQ. The material was PBMCs, obtained after 24 months of ibrutinib treatment. The TCR was taken from a human donor with chronic lymphocytic leukemia. The genes are TRBV5-1 and TRBJ1-1; D is perhaps TRBD1 (6 bases). The CDR3 loop reads CASSFSQQGFGGTEAFF. DNA of the CDR3: TGCGCCAGCAGCTTTTCTCAACAGGGATTTGGGGGCACTGAAGCTTTCTTT.